Below are 20 T cell receptor beta chains sequenced from a single sample in a study of beta chain features in type 1 diabetes. Study results and caveats: When Type 1 diabetes patients were examined, their TCRB CDR3s proved moderately but significantly shorter in all four CD4+ subsets.

Reverse transcribing all isolated RNA meant expressed TCRB transcripts were sequenced. Assay used: immunoSEQ multiplex PCR; TCRdb lists only in-frame clones, some missing. The table includes hundreds of thousands of clones, about an eighth detected once. What these receptors recognize is not known. The sequencing input was naive CD4+ T cells from blood. The source is a man younger than 35 with type 1 diabetes.

The chain uses TRBV7-9 and TRBJ1-1, with TRBD1 matching over 8 bases. CDR1 is SEHNR, CDR2 FQNEAQ, per germline (reference sequence). Trimming removed 3 bases from V and 0 bases from J; junction bases left unmatched: 9. The CDR3 loop spans 17 amino acids. The CDR3 sequence is CASSLGSRGLVNTEAFF. CDR3 nucleotides: TGTGCCAGCAGCTTGGGTTCCAGGGGGCTTGTGAACACTGAAGCTTTCTTT.

This clone was observed a single time. The rearrangement links TRBV4-2 to TRBJ1-4, with 11 bases matching TRBD1. With V trimmed by 1 base and J by 7 bases, 8 bases remained unmatched. The germline gives CDR1 LGHNA, CDR2 YNFKEQ. CDR3 length: 17 residues. CDR3 DNA: TGTGCCAGCAGCCAAGGAGGACAGGGGGCCTGGCGTGAAAAACTGTTTTTT. Amino acid sequence: CASSQGGQGAWREKLFF.

This clone appeared a few times. V usage is TRBV6-1 and J usage is TRBJ2-1, with 11 nucleotides matching TRBD2. The germline V gene has CDR1 MNHNS and CDR2 SASEGT. The CDR3 extends over 15 amino acids. The V and J ends lost 6 bases and 4 bases, in that order; junction bases with no gene match: 5. Here the CDR3 reads CASRTGTSGYNEQFF. CDR3 DNA sequence: TGTGCCAGCAGGACCGGGACTAGCGGTTACAATGAGCAGTTCTTC.

This sequence joins TRBV5-4 and TRBJ2-1, with 13 bases aligning to TRBD2. The CDR3 spans 17 residues. J lost 2 bases, V lost 5 bases, and 7 bases had no gene match. Germline V gives CDR1 SGHNT, CDR2 YYREEE (reference sequence). This chain's CDR3 is CASRGTSGAKTYNEQFF. CDR3 coding DNA: TGTGCCAGCAGGGGGACTAGCGGGGCCAAAACCTACAATGAGCAGTTCTTC.

In this sample, this clone turned up a few times. The chain employs TRBV14 and TRBJ2-1; D gene ambiguous. V lost 6 bases, J lost 3 bases, and 12 bases lay in between. Germline CDR1 SGHDN, CDR2 FVKESK. The CDR3 runs 14 residues. CDR3 sequence: CASSRSAFYNEQFF. The CDR3 coding sequence is TGTGCCAGCAGTCGGTCGGCCTTCTACAATGAGCAGTTCTTC.

The chain is built from TRBV27 and TRBJ2-7; 7 nucleotides line up with TRBD2. In germline, CDR1 is MNHEY, CDR2 SMNVEV (reference sequence). V shed 7 bases and J 2 bases; nucleotides not matched to a gene: 11. This CDR3 contains 15 residues. CDR3 sequence (DNA): TGTGCCAGCACTGCCGGGGGGATGGAGGCCTACGAGCAGTACTTC. The encoded protein is CASTAGGMEAYEQYF.

This clone was detected only a few times. This rearrangement joins TRBV7-3 to TRBJ2-1; 8 positions agree with TRBD2. The CDR3 loop spans 19 amino acids. Germline values: CDR1 SGHTA, CDR2 FQGTGA. The V segment lost 2 bases and the J segment 0 bases; nucleotides outside the gene matches: 12. The CDR3 coding sequence is TGTGCCAGCAGCTTATCAGGGACTAGGGAACTGAGCTCCTACAATGAGCAGTTCTTC. This codes for CASSLSGTRELSSYNEQFF.

The gene calls are TRBV30 and TRBJ2-6, with TRBD1 as a possible D gene (6 bases). With 1 base removed from V and 2 bases from J, the gap between germline ends came to 6 bases. The length of the CDR3 is 14 residues. In germline, CDR1 is GTSNPN, CDR2 SVGIG (reference sequence). The CDR3 coding sequence is TGTGCCTGGAGTGACAGGGCTGGGGCCAACGTCCTGACTTTC. It codes for CAWSDRAGANVLTF.

The genes are TRBV6-5 and TRBJ1-4; a possible D gene is TRBD1 (5 bases). Trimming took 4 bases from V and 7 from J, leaving 13 bases between them. This CDR3 is built from 14 residues. Germline CDR1 is MNHEY and CDR2 is SVGAGI. The CDR3 nucleotides read TGTGCCAGCAGTTTGTCCAGGGTTTCTGAAAAACTGTTTTTT. Its translation is CASSLSRVSEKLFF.

This clone was observed a handful of times. This sequence joins TRBV4-1 and TRBJ2-7; 10 bases line up with TRBD1. Germline CDR1 MGHRA, CDR2 YSYEKL. The CDR3 has 15 amino acids. V lost 5 bases to trimming and J lost 2 bases; unmatched junction nucleotides: 6. The CDR3 loop is CASSAPGTGAYEQYF. The CDR3 DNA is TGCGCCAGCAGCGCGCCCGGGACAGGGGCCTACGAGCAGTACTTC.

CDR3 protein: CASSLVLAGWENEQFF. DNA for the CDR3: TGCGCCAGCAGCTTGGTACTAGCTGGGTGGGAAAATGAGCAGTTCTTC. The chain carries TRBV5-1 and TRBJ2-1, with D perhaps TRBD2 (6 bases). Germline V CDR1 and CDR2: SGHRS, YFSETQ. This CDR3 contains 16 residues. Trimming took off 0 bases at V and 7 bases at J, with 17 bases between the two ends.

This clone has a handful of counts. The gene calls are TRBV10-3 and TRBJ1-5; 12 bases are shared with TRBD1. Germline CDR1 is ENHRY and CDR2 is SYGVKD. This CDR3 has 14 amino acids. Trimming at V came to 8 bases and at J to 7 bases, leaving 6 bases not matched to a gene. CDR3 sequence reads: CAIGGQGAGQPQHF. As DNA, the CDR3 is TGTGCCATCGGGGGACAGGGGGCCGGGCAGCCCCAGCATTTT.

This chain links TRBV6-1 with TRBJ2-5; maybe TRBD2 (6 bases). There are 12 residues in the CDR3. Germline values: CDR1 MNHNS, CDR2 SASEGT. The V end lost 10 bases, the J end lost 4 bases, and 13 bases lay between the germline ends. The CDR3 protein is CAIRDSPETQYF. In DNA form, the CDR3 reads TGTGCCATCCGGGACTCTCCAGAGACCCAGTACTTC.

This clone appeared a few times. This rearrangement joins TRBV4-3 to TRBJ2-5, with D perhaps matching TRBD2 (6 bases). This CDR3 is built from 13 residues. Germline CDR1 is LGHNA and CDR2 is YSLEER. Trimming removed 0 bases at V and 12 bases at J, with 14 bases between. The CDR3 DNA sequence: TGCGCCAGCAGCCAAGATTGGGCGACTAGAAAGTACTTC. This translates into CASSQDWATRKYF.

This clone has more than one count but fewer than ten. The chain has TRBV2 and TRBJ2-4; the match to TRBD1 covers 8 bases. Germline assignment: CDR1 SNHLY and CDR2 FYNNEI. This CDR3 spans 14 amino acids. Unmatched junction bases numbered 5, after V lost 4 bases and J lost 6 bases. CDR3 sequence (DNA): TGTGCCAGCAGTGCGACAGGGGAGTTAAACATTCAGTACTTC. Protein product: CASSATGELNIQYF.

This clone was seen more than once but under ten times. V gene TRBV28 combines with J gene TRBJ2-1; 7 nucleotides match TRBD2. V lost 4 bases to trimming and J lost 4 bases; unmatched junction nucleotides: 7. Germline-derived CDR1 and CDR2 are MDHEN and SYDVKM. The CDR3 has 15 amino acids. The CDR3 coding sequence is TGTGCCAGCAGTTATGGCGGGGGACTTTACAATGAGCAGTTCTTC. It encodes CASSYGGGLYNEQFF.

CDR3 coding DNA: TGCGCCAGCAGCCAAGGATCCCAGGGTGCAACTAATGAAAAACTGTTTTTT. Translated, it gives CASSQGSQGATNEKLFF. The gene calls are TRBV4-1 and TRBJ1-4, with D possibly matching TRBD1 (5 bases). The CDR3 runs to 17 residues. Trimming pared 1 base from V and 0 bases from J, leaving 12 bases between. Germline V gene lookup returns CDR1 MGHRA and CDR2 YSYEKL.

The chain combines TRBV10-3 with TRBJ2-7; D unclear. There are 11 residues in the CDR3. Trimming left V 5 bases short and J 1 base short, with 3 bases between. Germline CDR1 and CDR2: ENHRY and SYGVKD. This chain's CDR3 is CAISPSYEQYF. Here the CDR3 DNA reads TGTGCCATCAGTCCTTCCTACGAGCAGTACTTC.

This clone was observed a few times. Other DNA sequences in the sample encode the same CDR3. The chain joins TRBV29-1 to TRBJ2-1; 7 positions agree with TRBD2. V shed 3 bases and J 2 bases; nucleotides not matched to a gene: 4. In germline, CDR1 is SQVTM, CDR2 ANQGSEA. The CDR3 has 14 residues. The CDR3 region is CSVEGGAPYNEQFF. In nucleotides, the CDR3 is TGCAGCGTTGAGGGAGGGGCACCCTACAATGAGCAGTTCTTC.

The chain couples TRBV30 to TRBJ2-5; D is uncertain. Looked up from germline, CDR1 is GTSNPN and CDR2 is SVGIG (reference sequence). The V and J ends lost 1 base and 6 bases respectively, with 3 bases between them. This CDR3 contains 10 residues. For the CDR3, the DNA is TGTGCCTGGAGTGGTAAGACCCAGTACTTC. This gives the protein CAWSGKTQYF.